Following are 22 T cell receptor beta chains from one sample sequenced in a study of blood T cells in healthy people across ages (dated by TCRdb to the mid-2010s). The library was built by means of 5' RACE. The listed sequencing device is Illumina HiSeq 2500. A second PCR of about 6 to 11 cycles was performed with a sample-barcoded 5' primer and a J-beta primer mix. In-frame beta chains were kept once TCRdb had trimmed the public reads at Q25 with fastp and called clones with MiXCR. Duplicate CDR3 protein sequences are folded into a single record with the most common DNA and genes. The sample table lists approximately 780,000 distinct CDR3 sequences, 20% to 30% of them with a count of one. The ten largest account for around 3% of the sample. These sequences were also reported in another study, on T cells of mothers and their children.

The source material was blood. Every receptor here comes from a boy younger than 18 in good health.

This clonotype has more than one count but fewer than ten. The chain couples TRBV7-2 to TRBJ2-5; 9 bases agree with TRBD2. CDR1 is SGHTA, CDR2 FQGNSA, per germline. J lost 2 bases, V lost 7 bases, and 5 bases had no gene match. The CDR3 sequence is 14 residues long. For the CDR3, the DNA is TGTGCCAGCAACTCCCTAGCGGGGCAAGAGACCCAGTACTTC. Its translation is CASNSLAGQETQYF.

This clonotype has just a few counts. The rearrangement links TRBV15 to TRBJ1-6, with D hard to call. V was shortened by 5 bases and J by 13 bases, with 12 bases between the two germline ends. This CDR3 comprises 12 residues. Looked up from germline, CDR1 is LNHNV and CDR2 is YYDKDF (reference sequence). The CDR3 DNA sequence: TGTGCCACCAGCCCCACCGGGGTCCCCCTCCACTTT. Translating it yields CATSPTGVPLHF.

The V call is TRBV5-1, the J call TRBJ2-5; 8 bases are a match to TRBD2. The germline V gene encodes CDR1 SGHRS and CDR2 YFSETQ. Trimming at V came to 0 bases and at J to 2 bases, leaving 12 bases not matched to a gene. The CDR3 runs to 18 residues. The DNA for the CDR3 is TGCGCCAGCAGCTTGGTGTCTGGCGGGGGGAGTCGGCAAGAGACCCAGTACTTC. Encoded protein: CASSLVSGGGSRQETQYF.

This clonotype came up a few times. The chain combines TRBV30 with TRBJ1-2; the D gene is possibly TRBD1 (5 bases). CDR3 length: 13 residues. V was pared by 2 bases and J by 8 bases, with 15 bases between. Germline CDR1 reads GTSNPN; CDR2 reads SVGIG (reference sequence). DNA of the CDR3: TGTGCCTGGAGTCTGACAGTCGTCTGGGGCTACACCTTC. Protein product: CAWSLTVVWGYTF.

The chain couples TRBV12-3 or TRBV12-4 to TRBJ2-1; D gene ambiguous. The CDR3 is 16 residues long. V dropped 6 bases and J dropped 3 bases, with 18 bases sitting between them. CDR3 in DNA: TGTGCCAGCAGCGACCCTGCAACAGATGGCTACAATGAGCAGTTCTTC. It translates to CASSDPATDGYNEQFF.

This clonotype turned up a few times. V is TRBV20-1 and J is TRBJ2-5, with TRBD2 identical over 10 bases. From germline, CDR1 is DFQATT and CDR2 SNEGSKA (reference sequence). V gave up 6 bases and J gave up 5 bases; unmatched junction bases: 12. This CDR3 comprises 15 residues. CDR3 in DNA: TGCAGTGCCCGTTGGGCTAGCGGGGGAGGGGAGACCCAGTACTTC. This gives the protein CSARWASGGGETQYF.

This chain links TRBV2 with TRBJ1-4; a possible D gene is TRBD1 (5 bases). Germline V gene sequence: CDR1 SNHLY, CDR2 FYNNEI. The CDR3 is 15 amino acids. The V end lost 4 bases, the J end lost 8 bases, and 17 bases lay between the germline ends. CDR3 sequence (DNA): TGTGCCAGCAGTGTTATCCGGGACCTGAGGGAAAAACTGTTTTTT. Protein: CASSVIRDLREKLFF.

This clonotype occurred a few times. This sequence joins TRBV28 and TRBJ2-7, with D possibly matching TRBD1 (5 bases). V lost 9 bases and J lost 2, with 20 bases in between. The germline CDR1 and CDR2 sequences are MDHEN and SYDVKM. The CDR3 covers 15 residues. The CDR3, as DNA: TGTGCCAGTACCCGTCGGTGGCAGGGAACCTACGAGCAGTACTTC. Protein sequence: CASTRRWQGTYEQYF.

This clonotype has just a few counts. The DNA for the CDR3 is TGTGCCAGCAGCTTAACCGGGACTAGTATTGAGACCCAGTACTTC. Its translation is CASSLTGTSIETQYF. The V and J genes are TRBV11-2 and TRBJ2-5, with 8 nucleotides matching TRBD2. The germline gives CDR1 SGHAT, CDR2 FQNNGV. V shed 2 bases, J shed 5 bases, and the junction held 7 bases outside the gene matches. The CDR3 spans 15 residues.

The V and J genes are TRBV12-3 or TRBV12-4 and TRBJ2-5; a possible D gene is TRBD2 (6 bases). This CDR3 comprises 14 residues. Trimming took 7 bases from V and 1 from J, leaving 13 bases between them. Here the CDR3 reads CASNPGTPQETQYF. CDR3 nucleotides: TGTGCCAGCAACCCCGGGACTCCCCAAGAGACCCAGTACTTC.

V is TRBV6-1 and J is TRBJ2-4, with D perhaps being TRBD1 or TRBD2 (6 bases each). V lost 3 bases, J lost 0 bases, and 15 bases lay in between. The germline V gene encodes CDR1 MNHNS and CDR2 SASEGT. This CDR3 is built from 17 residues. The DNA for the CDR3 is TGTGCCAGCAGTGAGAATAGGGGGGAACTAGCCAAAAACATTCAGTACTTC. Translated, it gives CASSENRGELAKNIQYF.

This clonotype was picked up a small number of times. The rearrangement links TRBV28 to TRBJ1-4; no reliable D call. Germline-derived CDR1 and CDR2 are MDHEN and SYDVKM. The CDR3 spans 15 residues. Trimming took 3 bases from V and 0 from J, leaving 8 bases between them. CDR3 DNA sequence: TGTGCCAGCAGTTTTACGGCAGCAACTAATGAAAAACTGTTTTTT. Amino acids: CASSFTAATNEKLFF.

The chain has TRBV30 and TRBJ2-5; D call uncertain. The CDR3 is made up of 13 amino acids. V was pared by 2 bases and J by 5 bases, with 12 bases between. Per germline, CDR1 GTSNPN and CDR2 SVGIG (reference sequence). In DNA, the CDR3 is TGTGCCTGGAGTCAGTCCTCCGCGGAGACCCAGTACTTC. Translated: CAWSQSSAETQYF.

V usage is TRBV20-1 and J usage is TRBJ1-1; 7 bases are shared with TRBD1. There are 14 residues in the CDR3. V dropped 6 bases and J dropped 1; count of bases not matched to a gene: 8. The germline gives CDR1 DFQATT, CDR2 SNEGSKA (reference sequence). The CDR3 nucleotides read TGCAGTGCCCAAAGACAGGGATCGAACACTGAAGCTTTCTTT. This sequence encodes CSAQRQGSNTEAFF.

The chain employs TRBV11-2 and TRBJ1-2, with 7 bases aligning to TRBD1. The CDR3 extends over 13 amino acids. J gave up 10 bases and V 5 bases, and 10 bases lay outside the gene matches. Per germline, CDR1 SGHAT and CDR2 FQNNGV. CDR3 sequence reads: CASSPGGAYNYTF. The DNA of the CDR3 is TGTGCCAGCAGCCCAGGGGGGGCTTATAACTACACCTTC. The whole variable domain, filled in from reference TRBV11-2 and TRBJ1-2, reads EAGVAQSPRYKIIEKRQSVAFWCNPISGHATLYWYQQILGQGPKLLIQFQNNGVVDDSQLPKDRFSAERLKGVDSTLKIQPAKLEDSAVYLCASSPGGAYNYTFGSGTRLTVV.

The V gene is TRBV20-1, the J gene TRBJ2-1, with 10 bases aligning to TRBD2. The V gene's germline CDR1 is DFQATT and CDR2 SNEGSKA (reference sequence). CDR3 length: 13 amino acids. CDR3 in amino acids: CRFSSGGHNEQFF. The CDR3 coding sequence is TGCAGGTTTTCTAGCGGGGGTCACAATGAGCAGTTCTTC.

The rearrangement joins TRBV11-1 to TRBJ2-7; 10 bases align to TRBD2. V was clipped by 5 bases and J by 3 bases; unmatched bases: 4. Germline lookup yields CDR1 SGHAT and CDR2 FQDESV (reference sequence). The CDR3 is 14 amino acids. CDR3 protein: CASSVTSGVYEQYF. CDR3 coding DNA: TGTGCCAGCAGCGTTACTAGCGGGGTCTACGAGCAGTACTTC.

This clonotype has more than one count but fewer than ten. The rearrangement joins TRBV12-3 or TRBV12-4 to TRBJ2-7, with D possibly matching TRBD1 (6 bases). CDR3 length equals 14 residues. Deletions cut 5 bases from V and 3 bases from J, with 14 bases between. The CDR3 coding sequence is TGTGCCAGCAGTGCGGCTCAGGGGAACTACGAGCAGTACTTC. Amino acid sequence: CASSAAQGNYEQYF.

This clonotype has only a few counts. V usage is TRBV4-2 and J usage is TRBJ2-6; 7 nucleotides align to TRBD2. The CDR3 has 16 amino acids. CDR1 and CDR2 (germline): LGHNA, YNFKEQ. V shed 6 bases and J 1 base; nucleotides not matched to a gene: 6. This chain's CDR3 is CASRRRGDSGANVLTF. DNA of the CDR3: TGTGCCAGCAGACGACGGGGGGATTCTGGGGCCAACGTCCTGACTTTC.

This chain connects TRBV7-6 to TRBJ2-5; 10 bases are a match to TRBD2. CDR1 SGHVS and CDR2 FNYEAQ come from the germline V gene. This CDR3 contains 16 residues. The junction had 8 bases not matched to a gene; V was cut back by 5 bases and J by 2 bases. The CDR3 sequence is CASSLIAGGLQETQYF. CDR3 bases: TGTGCCAGCAGCCTTATAGCGGGGGGTTTACAAGAGACCCAGTACTTC.

This clonotype occurred many times. In DNA, the CDR3 is TGTGCCAGCAGCGTCGGGACTAGCGGCTCCTACGAGCAGTACTTC. Translation gives CASSVGTSGSYEQYF. The V call is TRBV7-3, the J call TRBJ2-7; 11 nucleotides align to TRBD2. The CDR3 spans 15 residues. In germline, CDR1 is SGHTA, CDR2 FQGTGA. Germline trimming cut 5 bases from V and 0 bases from J; bases unmatched to any gene: 3.

This chain links TRBV7-7 with TRBJ2-3; D might be TRBD1 (5 bases). V lost 5 bases and J lost 3, with 21 bases in between. Germline V gene data show CDR1 as SSHAT and CDR2 as FNYEAQ (reference sequence). This CDR3 contains 17 residues. The CDR3 sequence is CASSENGKGLTTDTQYF. CDR3 DNA sequence: TGTGCCAGCAGCGAAAACGGCAAGGGGCTTACTACAGATACGCAGTATTTT.